This T cell receptor (beta chain) originates from a study of beta chain features in type 1 diabetes. The entirety of the isolated RNA underwent reverse transcription, so expressed TCRB transcripts were sequenced. The data were produced by immunoSEQ multiplex PCR, yet TCRdb's version contains in-frame clones alone and is incomplete. The table includes around 180,000 clones, 7% to 9% detected once. This clone has a handful of counts. The antigen is undetermined. Germline and junction disagree at one end, which may indicate a read error. Study-wide findings and caveats: Whether TCRB rearrangement is influenced by HLA type went unresolved here. Within each of all four CD4+ subsets, Type 1 diabetes patients had TCRB CDR3s that were moderately but significantly shorter. It was among patients, rather than healthy donors, that naive, central memory and Treg TCRB repertoires appeared more similar. VDJ junctions from type 1 diabetes patients carried fewer insertions and larger deletions.

Germline CDR1 SEHNR, CDR2 FQNEAQ (reference sequence). The CDR3 sequence is 9 residues long. Sequencing input: central memory CD4+ T cells from blood. The J gene is TRBJ1-2, the V gene TRBV7-9, with D maybe TRBD1 (5 bases). The receptor's source is a man between 18 and 35 years old with type 1 diabetes. DNA for the CDR3: TGTGCCAGCAGCCCCCGGACACAATTC. It specifies CASSPRTQF.